Below, one T cell receptor (beta chain) is given with its context. It lacks a known antigen. No per-base quality is available; no much larger clone lies one base away. Trimming costs V 1 base and J 7 bases, and their ends lie 11 bases apart. The CDR1 and CDR2 encoded by the germline V gene (reference sequence) are SGHNT and YYREEE. From the cysteine up to the phenylalanine, the CDR3 has a length of 14 residues. Here the CDR3 DNA is all that survives: 42 bases in frame from base 1. The record originates from a study of OX40 agonist ivuxolimab in advanced cancers. Some background on the complete study: Ivuxolimab was an agonistic, fully human IgG2 monoclonal antibody directed against OX40 (CD134), a costimulatory receptor. Intravenous ivuxolimab was administered to patients every 2 weeks at six dose levels: 0.01, 0.1, 0.3, 1.5, 3 and 10 mg/kg. Of the approximately 50 patients in dose escalation, about 20 had hepatocellular carcinoma, some 15 had melanoma, 9 had renal cell carcinoma and 9 had head and neck cancer. In the dose-escalation cohort, around four fifths of patients were male, and the mean age was approximately 60 years with a range of about 20 to 90. Patients were allowed to have had prior anti-PD-1, anti-PD-L1 or anti-CTLA-4 therapy, and more than 35% of the dose-escalation patients had been treated with checkpoint inhibitors. Partial responses occurred in three dose-escalation patients: two with cutaneous melanoma and one with hepatocellular carcinoma. The point of sequencing TCRbeta in the periphery was to test whether ivuxolimab changed TCR sequence diversity and drove clonal T-cell expansion. The paper covers the monotherapy dose-escalation part of the phase I ivuxolimab trial, which included N of about 56 patients.

Overall study results and their limits: Low levels of normalized T-cell clonal expansion were also seen in some nonresponding patients. Antigen specificity was not determined for the clonally expanded peripheral T cells. At doses of 0.1 to 3.0 mg/kg, clonal expansion of both CD4+ and CD8+ T cells in blood was seen between baseline and week 6. After ivuxolimab, CD8+ T cells had more expanded clones than CD4+ T cells on average. Partial responders in the 0.1-3.0 mg/kg groups had among the lowest normalized peripheral clonal expansion, especially among CD8+ T cells.

For sequencing of the TCRbeta CDR3 region, genomic DNA was extracted from the sorted cells. TCRbeta CDR3 regions were sequenced using the immunoSEQ Assay. TCRdb provides this immuneACCESS table in a form limited to in-frame rearrangements. Some clones are lacking; in checked studies, under half of them reflect an unresolved V gene, and why the rest are absent is not known. Present in this sample are roughly 120,000 clones, around 93% of which were seen just once. Together, the top ten hold roughly 0.85% of the sample. The trial excluded patients who had a history of autoimmune disease or who were on systemic immunosuppression. Peripheral blood for TCR sequencing was drawn from every dose cohort at baseline, at cycle 4 day 1 and at cycle 7 day 1. The samples were drawn from a first-in-human, open-label, multicenter phase I dose-escalation trial of ivuxolimab. The trial enrolled adults with locally advanced or metastatic head and neck squamous cell, hepatocellular, melanoma or renal cell carcinoma. Before TCR sequencing, CD4+ T cells and CD8+ T cells were sorted from peripheral blood as separate populations.

The sequence is built from TRBV5-4 and TRBJ1-4; the D gene cannot be named for sure. Sample: CD4+ or CD8+ T cells sorted from blood, taken in a trial of the OX40 agonist ivuxolimab. The source of this sequence is an adult with an advanced solid tumor such as melanoma, head and neck, liver or kidney cancer. In nucleotides, the sequence is TGTGCCAGCAGCTTGTGGGGTAGAGGTGAAAAACTGTTTTTT. This is translated as CASSLWGRGEKLFF.